One and the same sample provided the 7 T cell receptor beta chains below, sequenced in a study of T cell repertoires in cytomegalovirus infection. TCRdb fed the reads into MiXCR, producing one record per CDR3 protein. The table lists hundreds of thousands of distinct CDR3 sequences, 15% to 20% of them singletons. Material: PBMCs. These receptors all come from a human donor in good health (CMV status not recorded). Some clones in this sample may be carry-over from other donors' samples.

This clonotype was observed at least ten times. The V call is TRBV7-2, the J call TRBJ2-1; 7 bases line up with TRBD1. V lost 5 bases, J lost 1 base, and 5 bases stayed unmatched. Germline lookup yields CDR1 SGHTA and CDR2 FQGNSA. CDR3 length equals 15 residues. The CDR3 loop is CASSRQQGSYNEQFF. The CDR3 region has the DNA TGTGCCAGCAGCCGCCAACAGGGGTCCTACAATGAGCAGTTCTTC.

In this sample, this clonotype turned up a few times. The chain carries TRBV5-4 and TRBJ2-1, with D possibly TRBD2 on 5 matching bases. This CDR3 contains 17 residues. The germline V gene encodes CDR1 SGHNT and CDR2 YYREEE (reference sequence). The V and J ends lost 3 bases and 0 bases respectively, with 16 bases between them. CDR3 DNA: TGTGCCAGCAGCTCACCCGGAGCGGTTAGCTCCTACAATGAGCAGTTCTTC. Protein sequence: CASSSPGAVSSYNEQFF.

The sample holds a few counts of this clonotype. The DNA for the CDR3 is TGTGCCAGCAGTACACGACTAGCGGTGGAGACCCAGTACTTC. It yields the protein CASSTRLAVETQYF. The V and J genes are TRBV28 and TRBJ2-5, with 9 bases that match TRBD2. This CDR3 has 14 amino acids. The ends lost 5 bases at V and 5 bases at J; junction bases unmatched: 6. The germline CDR1 and CDR2 sequences are MDHEN and SYDVKM.

The V call is TRBV5-6, the J call TRBJ2-2; 11 nucleotides match TRBD2. Germline CDR1 is SGHDT and CDR2 is YYEEEE. This CDR3 is built from 16 residues. Trimming removed 0 bases from V and 3 bases from J; junction bases left unmatched: 1. In nucleotides, the CDR3 is TGTGCCAGCAGCTTGGGACTAGCGGGGCACACCGGGGAGCTGTTTTTT. Residues: CASSLGLAGHTGELFF.

The J gene is TRBJ1-2, the V gene TRBV6-6, with D uncertain. The germline CDR1 and CDR2 sequences are MNHNY and SVGAGI (reference sequence). This CDR3 has 14 amino acids. V lost 5 bases, J lost 5 bases, and 15 bases lay in between. The CDR3 loop reads CASSLPGSRYGYTF. The DNA for the CDR3 is TGTGCCAGCAGTCTCCCGGGCAGCCGTTATGGCTACACCTTC.

This clonotype was observed a handful of times. The rearrangement joins TRBV18 to TRBJ1-2; 9 bases are a match to TRBD1. J lost 7 bases, V lost 7 bases, and 10 bases had no gene match. Germline loops: CDR1 KGHSH, CDR2 LQKENI. The CDR3 covers 14 residues. The CDR3 sequence: CASLPGTGSPGYTF. CDR3 DNA: TGTGCCAGCTTGCCCGGGACAGGGTCTCCTGGCTACACCTTC.

This clonotype was detected many times. V usage is TRBV7-2 and J usage is TRBJ1-4; D is uncertain. The CDR3 runs to 15 residues. Trimming took off 1 base at V and 4 bases at J, with 10 bases between the two ends. Germline V CDR1 and CDR2: SGHTA, FQGNSA. The CDR3 loop is CASSLEVGLNEKLFF. The CDR3 region has the DNA TGTGCCAGCAGCTTAGAGGTCGGACTTAATGAAAAACTGTTTTTT.